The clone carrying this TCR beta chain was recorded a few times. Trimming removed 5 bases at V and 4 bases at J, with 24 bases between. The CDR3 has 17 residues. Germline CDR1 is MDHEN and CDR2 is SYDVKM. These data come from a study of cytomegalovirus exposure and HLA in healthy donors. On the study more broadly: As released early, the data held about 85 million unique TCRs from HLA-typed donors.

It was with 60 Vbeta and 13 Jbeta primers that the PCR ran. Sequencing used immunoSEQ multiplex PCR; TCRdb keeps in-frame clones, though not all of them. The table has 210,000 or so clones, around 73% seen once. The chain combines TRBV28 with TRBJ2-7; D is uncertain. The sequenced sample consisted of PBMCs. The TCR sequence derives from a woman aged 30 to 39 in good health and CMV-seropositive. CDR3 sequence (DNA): TGTGCCAGCAGTCCCTCGGGTGGCCAGCTTTATAGGTACGAGCAGTACTTC. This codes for CASSPSGGQLYRYEQYF.